This TCR beta chain was found in a study of T cells in Graves' hyperthyroidism and ophthalmopathy. Notes on the study in general: Most expanded thyroid clonotypes above 0.001 recurred in blood.

Stable Graves' hyperthyroidism meant no ophthalmopathy progression within 18 months. Lactation, pregnancy, other autoimmune disease or uncontrolled infection led to exclusion of patients. Details on this clonotype: Antigen unknown.

The source material, RNA transcripts, was used to amplify TCR beta CDR3 regions. During a first-round RT-PCR of the TCR CDR3, the HTBI primer set was used. From the multiplex PCR reads, TCRdb called clonotypes with MiXCR, one entry per CDR3 protein. The table has 700,000 or so distinct CDR3 sequences, over 15% seen once. Germline CDR1 LNHDA, CDR2 SQIVND (reference sequence). V lost 2 bases to trimming and J lost 6 bases; unmatched junction nucleotides: 8. The CDR3 has 17 residues. The rearrangement joins TRBV19 to TRBJ2-1, with TRBD1 matching 12 bases. This sequence was found in a man aged 18 to 30 with Graves' hyperthyroidism. Sequencing was done on a sample of blood. The CDR3 DNA sequence: TGTGCCAGTAGTATAAATGGGTGGGGACAGGGGGCCAATGAGCAGTTCTTC. As protein: CASSINGWGQGANEQFF.